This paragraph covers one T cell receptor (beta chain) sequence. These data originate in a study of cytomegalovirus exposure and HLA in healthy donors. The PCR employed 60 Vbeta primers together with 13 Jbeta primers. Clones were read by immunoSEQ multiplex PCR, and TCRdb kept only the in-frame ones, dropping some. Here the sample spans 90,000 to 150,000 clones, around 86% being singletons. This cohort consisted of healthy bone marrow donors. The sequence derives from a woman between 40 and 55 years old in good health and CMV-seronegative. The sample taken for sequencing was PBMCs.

The CDR3 sequence is CASNDRGMWSRELFF. CDR3 in DNA: TGTGCCAGCAACGACAGGGGAATGTGGTCGCGGGAGCTGTTTTTT. The genes are TRBV28 and TRBJ2-2; 8 nucleotides line up with TRBD1. This CDR3 spans 15 amino acids. Trimming at V came to 7 bases and at J to 9 bases, leaving 13 bases not matched to a gene. Germline CDR1 MDHEN, CDR2 SYDVKM.